This TCR beta chain was obtained from a study of radiotherapy plus CTLA-4 blockade in lung cancer (dated by TCRdb to 2017 to 2018). Regarding the complete study: Among enrolled patients, roughly 20% had an objective response and around 33% reached disease control. What the authors observed across the whole study: After treatment with radiotherapy and ipilimumab, TCR clones that came from tumors expanded in the peripheral blood. Increased serum interferon-beta after radiation, together with early dynamic changes in blood T cell clones, were reported to be the strongest predictors of response.

The study tested focal radiation therapy combined with CTLA-4 blockade (ipilimumab) in patients with chemo-refractory metastatic non-small-cell lung cancer. The CDR3, cysteine through phenylalanine, is 14 amino acids long. Only CDR3 DNA remains: 42 bases, in frame from the first base. From a lookup of the germline V gene, CDR1 and CDR2 are SGHNT and YENEEA. The germline V end is reduced by 3 bases and the J end by 8 bases; junction bases left unmatched: 4. Libraries were built with the immunoSEQ multiplex PCR assay. TCRdb's version of the immuneACCESS table is confined to in-frame rearrangements and falls short of the full clone set. An unresolved V gene accounts for under half of the shortfall where checked; the remainder is of unknown origin. This sample lists fewer than 65,000 clones; approximately 80% were detected once. Approximately 2.5% of the sample lies in the top ten. Points on this clone: The clone's antigen remains unknown. The input lacks base qualities; no much larger clone sits a single base away.

Source: peripheral blood, taken from a patient treated with radiotherapy plus ipilimumab. The V and J segments used are TRBV11-3 and TRBJ2-1, with 10 bases aligning to TRBD1. The sequence was collected from a human donor with non-small cell lung cancer whose response to radiotherapy plus ipilimumab could not be evaluated. The DNA sequence is TGTGCCAGCAGCTTCCAGGACAGGGGGTATGAGCAGTTCTTC. This encodes CASSFQDRGYEQFF.